This T cell receptor beta chain stems from a study of shared T cell receptors in the human thymus (dated by TCRdb to the early 2020s). Context from the whole study: The study examined how the human thymus generates shared, self-reactive T-cell receptor alpha chains.

With respect to this clone: No cognate antigen has been identified for it. No qualities accompany the bases; no much larger clone lies one base away.

Libraries came from the immunoSEQ multiplex PCR assay. TCRdb retrieved this table from immuneACCESS and kept in-frame rearrangements only. Not all clones are present; in checked studies, unresolved V genes account for under half, and no reason is known for the remainder. Present in this sample are over 350,000 clones, approximately 95% of which were seen just once. Clones ranked in the top ten supply approximately 0.018% of the sample. Relative to germline, V is 7 bases shorter and J is 0 bases shorter, with 16 bases between their ends. The germline V gene sets CDR1 to SGHTA and CDR2 to FQGNSA. From the cysteine through the phenylalanine, the CDR3 covers 16 amino acids. Just the 48-base CDR3 DNA is kept, in frame starting at base 1.

The rearrangement joined TRBV7-2 to TRBJ2-4, and the D gene may be TRBD2, 6 bases matching. This TCR was sampled from a human donor. The sequenced sample consisted of thymocytes. The sequenced DNA: TGTGCCAGCAACCCCAAGCGGGTTCTAGCCAAAAACATTCAGTACTTC. Its translation reads: CASNPKRVLAKNIQYF.